Listed below are T cell receptor beta chains from one sample, sequenced in a study of metastatic and nonmetastatic thyroid tumors. MiXCR was used by TCRdb to re-call the PCR reads. Among 17,000 or so clones listed, approximately 28% were seen once. The sample taken for sequencing was tumor tissue. The receptors derive from a female donor with papillary thyroid cancer or a benign thyroid nodule (not recorded which). Some clones in this sample may be carry-over from other donors' samples. CDR3s include the opening cysteine and the closing phenylalanine or tryptophan. Fields, in order: V gene, J gene, CDR3 protein.

v_gene: TRBV20-1; j_gene: TRBJ1-4; CDR3aa: CSARDTSGKLFF
v_gene: TRBV7-2; j_gene: TRBJ2-1; CDR3aa: CASSPTSVPVLF
v_gene: TRBV19; j_gene: TRBJ2-2; CDR3aa: CASSFEAVWGGDLFF
v_gene: TRBV11-2; j_gene: TRBJ2-5; CDR3aa: CASSYGTSGRARGETQYF
v_gene: TRBV7-2; j_gene: TRBJ1-1; CDR3aa: CASRQTDNTEAFF
v_gene: TRBV20-1; j_gene: TRBJ2-1; CDR3aa: CSARPSGPHNEQFF
v_gene: TRBV2; j_gene: TRBJ1-5; CDR3aa: CASSEDQGGNQPQHF
v_gene: TRBV20-1; j_gene: TRBJ1-1; CDR3aa: CSARDIGQGNTEAFF
v_gene: TRBV20-1; j_gene: TRBJ1-1; CDR3aa: CSAREGGDTEAFF
v_gene: TRBV28; j_gene: TRBJ1-5; CDR3aa: CASSDTGQNYQPQHF
v_gene: TRBV20-1; j_gene: TRBJ2-3; CDR3aa: CSAPDGGDTQYF
v_gene: TRBV20-1; j_gene: TRBJ2-3; CDR3aa: CSARRATDTQYF
v_gene: TRBV12-3/TRBV12-4; j_gene: TRBJ2-3; CDR3aa: CASSDNGNSDTQYF
v_gene: TRBV29-1; j_gene: TRBJ2-2; CDR3aa: CSVTIGGTGELFF
v_gene: TRBV5-4; j_gene: TRBJ1-2; CDR3aa: CASSLERAGAFGGYTF
v_gene: TRBV6-1; j_gene: TRBJ2-2; CDR3aa: CASRLTLGTGGELFF
v_gene: TRBV11-1; j_gene: TRBJ2-2; CDR3aa: CASSLNRNTGELFF
v_gene: TRBV20-1; j_gene: TRBJ1-2; CDR3aa: CSVSTGHFDDGYTF
v_gene: TRBV7-2; j_gene: TRBJ2-7; CDR3aa: CASSPDGYYEQYF
v_gene: TRBV5-4; j_gene: TRBJ1-2; CDR3aa: CASSLMGSYGYTF
v_gene: TRBV28; j_gene: TRBJ2-5; CDR3aa: CASSLMSRGPYF
v_gene: TRBV2; j_gene: TRBJ2-3; CDR3aa: CAIAHRTSGRSQDTQYF
v_gene: TRBV5-1; j_gene: TRBJ2-3; CDR3aa: CASSLVSGSTDTQYF
v_gene: TRBV7-9; j_gene: TRBJ1-3; CDR3aa: CASSIQSNPGNTIYF
v_gene: TRBV20-1; j_gene: TRBJ2-3; CDR3aa: CSVIRASGSTGTDTQYF